The 8 T cell receptor beta chains reported below all come from one sample, sequenced in a study of T-cell reconstitution after alpha-beta-depleted transplantation in children. Molecular barcoding with unique molecular identifiers was used for the TCRbeta library. Each CDR3 protein is one row after TCRdb ran MiXCR on the PCR reads. The data show hundreds of thousands of distinct CDR3 sequences, around 11% seen once. Sequenced material: PBMCs from the stem cell graft donor, taken from the stem cell graft. All receptors derive from a human donor who donated a stem cell graft to a child with acute lymphoblastic leukemia.

This clonotype came up many times. The chain uses TRBV7-3 and TRBJ2-5; perhaps TRBD1 as D (5 bases). The V gene lost 5 bases and the J gene lost 7 bases, with 14 bases spanning the gap. From germline, CDR1 is SGHTA and CDR2 FQGTGA. The CDR3 spans 13 residues. The chain's CDR3 is CASSQGAGPTQYF. CDR3 coding DNA: TGTGCCAGCAGCCAAGGGGCAGGTCCGACCCAGTACTTC.

Ten or more counts support this clonotype. The gene calls are TRBV12-3 or TRBV12-4 and TRBJ1-6; the match to TRBD1 covers 7 bases. The CDR3 is made up of 16 amino acids. The V gene end was trimmed by 0 bases and the J gene end by 11 bases; junction bases not matched to a gene: 10. This CDR3 is CASSLAPSGGRTPLHF. The DNA of the CDR3 is TGTGCCAGCAGTTTAGCCCCGTCAGGGGGGAGAACACCCCTCCACTTT.

This clonotype occurred many times. The chain is built from TRBV4-3 and TRBJ2-7; 7 bases agree with TRBD2. Trimming at V came to 2 bases and at J to 3 bases, leaving 1 base not matched to a gene. The CDR3 length is 13 residues. The germline V gene encodes CDR1 LGHNA and CDR2 YSLEER. The CDR3 loop is CASSQSGGYEQYF. The CDR3, as DNA: TGCGCCAGCAGCCAATCGGGGGGCTACGAGCAGTACTTC.

This clonotype occurred once. The junction does not match germline at one end; this may be a read error. The CDR3 sequence: CASTLKAASGRAVYEQYF. The CDR3 DNA is TGTGCCAGCACCTTAAAAGCGGCTAGCGGGAGGGCCGTCTACGAGCAGTACTTC. The rearrangement uses TRBV11-2 and TRBJ2-7; 12 bases are shared with TRBD2. Germline V CDR1 and CDR2: SGHAT, FQNNGV. This CDR3 has 18 residues.

A word on this clonotype: This may come from a read error, since a much larger clone is one base off. The chain carries TRBV7-9 and TRBJ1-3; D is ambiguous. Germline V gives CDR1 SEHNR, CDR2 FQNEAQ (reference sequence). The CDR3 has 15 residues. Here the CDR3 DNA reads TGTACCAGCAGCTCGCCGGGTCGCTCTGGAAACACCATATATTTT. It specifies CTSSSPGRSGNTIYF. Combining the CDR3 with reference TRBV7-9 and TRBJ1-3 gives the whole variable domain DTGVSQNPRHKITKRGQNVTFRCDPISEHNRLYWYRQTLGQGPEFLTYFQNEAQLEKSRLLSDRFSAERPKGSFSTLEIQRTEQGDSAMYLCTSSSPGRSGNTIYFGEGSWLTVV.

At least ten counts were recorded for this clonotype. CDR3 nucleotide sequence: TGTGCCAGCAGTGATACCGCTGGGACAGGCGGGGCTTTCCCGGCCGAGCAGTACTTC. Protein: CASSDTAGTGGAFPAEQYF. The chain is built from TRBV2 and TRBJ2-7; 8 bases match TRBD1. The CDR3 runs 19 residues. The V gene end was trimmed by 3 bases and the J gene end by 6 bases; junction bases not matched to a gene: 22. Germline V lookup: CDR1 SNHLY, CDR2 FYNNEI.

This clonotype was observed many times. V and J are TRBV3-1 and TRBJ2-2; possibly TRBD2 for D (7 bases). This CDR3 is built from 17 residues. Germline CDR1 is LGHDT and CDR2 is YNNKEL (reference sequence). Trimming removed 4 bases at V and 2 bases at J, with 17 bases between. The CDR3 nucleotides read TGTGCCAGCAGCCCCATCTTCGCGGGGGCAAACACCGGGGAGCTGTTTTTT. As protein: CASSPIFAGANTGELFF.

There are many counts of this clonotype. The chain joins TRBV7-2 to TRBJ2-7, with 7 nucleotides matching TRBD1. Germline CDR1 SGHTA, CDR2 FQGNSA. With V trimmed by 3 bases and J by 5 bases, 10 bases remained unmatched. This CDR3 region has 15 residues. CDR3: CASSFMGQKIDEQYF. For the CDR3, the DNA is TGTGCCAGCAGCTTTATGGGACAGAAAATCGACGAGCAGTACTTC.